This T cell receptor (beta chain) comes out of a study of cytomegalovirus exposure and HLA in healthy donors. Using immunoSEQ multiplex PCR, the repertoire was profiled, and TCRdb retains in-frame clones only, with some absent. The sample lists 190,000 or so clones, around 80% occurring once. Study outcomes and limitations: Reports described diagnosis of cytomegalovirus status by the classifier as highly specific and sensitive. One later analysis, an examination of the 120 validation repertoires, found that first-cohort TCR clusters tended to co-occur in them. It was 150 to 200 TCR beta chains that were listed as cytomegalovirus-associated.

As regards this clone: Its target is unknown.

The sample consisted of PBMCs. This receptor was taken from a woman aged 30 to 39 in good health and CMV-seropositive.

For the CDR3, the DNA is TGTGCCAGCAGCCCCACTAGCGGGAGGTATAATGAGCAGTTCTTC. Translation: CASSPTSGRYNEQFF. The rearrangement links TRBV9 to TRBJ2-1; TRBD2 aligns across 12 bases. This CDR3 region has 15 residues. CDR1 and CDR2 (germline): SGDLS, YYNGEE. Trimming cost V 4 bases and J 7 bases; bases outside gene matches: 6.